These T cell receptor beta chains were read from a single sample in a study of blood T cell repertoires in COVID-19. Some clones are missing from TCRdb's copy, which holds only in-frame ones; the method was immunoSEQ multiplex PCR. The data contain about 63,000 clones, 80% to 90% of them singletons. The sample comprised peripheral blood. These receptors came from a human donor in a cohort sampled during active COVID-19. Each CDR3 is given with its conserved first and last residue. Each record gives: CDR3 DNA, CDR3 protein, V gene, J gene, clone size, D gene. The D gene is left open where the match is weak. Clone size, where shown, is once, few, many, or a class for clones that have expanded.

TGTGCCAGCAGTAGCCGGGGGGAGGGGGGGAACTCTGGGGCCAACGTCCTGACTTTC	CASSSRGEGGNSGANVLTF	TRBV7-8	TRBJ2-6	-	-
TGTGCCAGCAGCTTAGAGGGGGAAGGTGAGCAGTTCTTC	CASSLEGEGEQFF	TRBV7-9	TRBJ2-1	few	-
TGCGCCAGCAGCCAAGATTCCCCACGGTCCTACGAGCAGTACTTC	CASSQDSPRSYEQYF	TRBV4-1	TRBJ2-7	-	-
TGTGCCAGCAGTTACAGGGGGGGAACGAACACCGGGGAGCTGTTTTTT	CASSYRGGTNTGELFF	TRBV6-2/TRBV6-3	TRBJ2-2	-	-
TGTGCCAGCAGCCCCCTGAGGGGACAGCTCAGGAATCGTGGCTACACCTTC	CASSPLRGQLRNRGYTF	TRBV11-2	TRBJ1-2	-	TRBD1
TGCGCCAGCAGTCATGGAGGGAGTACCTACGAGCAGTACTTC	CASSHGGSTYEQYF	TRBV10-1	TRBJ2-7	-	-
TGTGCCAGCAGCCAGCACACTAGCGGGGGCCCAGGGGAGCTGTTTTTT	CASSQHTSGGPGELFF	TRBV3-1/TRBV3-2	TRBJ2-2	-	TRBD2
TGTGCCAGCAGTTCCATCACAGGCGACACTGAAGCTTTCTTT	CASSSITGDTEAFF	TRBV27	TRBJ1-1	-	-
TGTGCCAGCAGCTTTCACTATAGGGCTAGCAGGGGAATCACAGATACGCAGTATTTT	CASSFHYRASRGITDTQYF	TRBV7-8	TRBJ2-3	-	-
TGTGCCAGCAGCTTTGGCGGAGGGGGCGCCGCATTCTCCTACGAGCAGTACTTC	CASSFGGGGAAFSYEQYF	TRBV7-9	TRBJ2-7	-	-
TGTGCCAGCAGTTTACCGGGGGGGAACACTGAAGCTTTCTTT	CASSLPGGNTEAFF	TRBV28	TRBJ1-1	-	-
TGTGCCAGCAGCCCGGAGGGGCCAGCTGAAGCTGAAGCTTTCTTT	CASSPEGPAEAEAFF	TRBV5-5	TRBJ1-1	-	-
TGCGCCAGCAGCTTGGGGCAGGGCGGACTGAACACTGAAGCTTTCTTT	CASSLGQGGLNTEAFF	TRBV5-1	TRBJ1-1	-	-
TGTGCCAGTACCGCGACTCCTGGTTATGGCTACACCTTC	CASTATPGYGYTF	TRBV19	TRBJ1-2	-	-
TGTGCCAGCACGGGGTTCCAAGAGACCCAGTACTTC	CASTGFQETQYF	TRBV2	TRBJ2-5	-	-
TGTGCCAGCAGCTTAGTCGGGACTAGCTCCCAAGAGACCCAGTACTTC	CASSLVGTSSQETQYF	TRBV7-8	TRBJ2-5	-	TRBD2
TGTGCCAGCAATGACAGTAATGAAAAACTGTTTTTT	CASNDSNEKLFF	TRBV27	TRBJ1-4	-	-
TGCGCCAGCAGCCAAGGGAGGTCGGAAGAGACCCAGTACTTC	CASSQGRSEETQYF	TRBV4-1	TRBJ2-5	-	-
TGTGCCAGCAGCTTAGTTGAGGGTTCCTACGAGCAGTACTTC	CASSLVEGSYEQYF	TRBV11-2	TRBJ2-7	-	-
TGTGCCAGCAGCTTAGGGGCTACGCGAGAGACCCAGTACTTC	CASSLGATRETQYF	TRBV7-9	TRBJ2-5	-	-
TGTGCCATCAGTGGGGGCCCCGAGCAGTACTTC	CAISGGPEQYF	TRBV10-3	TRBJ2-7	-	-
TGTGCCAGCAGCTTCTTGACGCAAGCGGGGGGATCCTACAATGAGCAGTTCTTC	CASSFLTQAGGSYNEQFF	TRBV11-3	TRBJ2-1	-	TRBD2
TGTGCCAGCAGTTTACAAGGCCCAAGGAGCTCACCCCTCCACTTT	CASSLQGPRSSPLHF	TRBV5-8	TRBJ1-6	-	-
TGCGCCAGCAGCTTGTTAATTGAGCAGTTCTTC	CASSLLIEQFF	TRBV5-1	TRBJ2-1	-	-
TGTGCCAGCAGTTCGACTCCAGCGGGAGCGGGCACCGGGGAGCTGTTTTTT	CASSSTPAGAGTGELFF	TRBV27	TRBJ2-2	-	TRBD2
TGTGCCAGCGCCAGTGCTCAAGAGACCCAGTACTTC	CASASAQETQYF	TRBV12-3/TRBV12-4	TRBJ2-5	once	-
TGTGCCAGCAGTTACAGCGACAGGGTTGTGGATGGCTACACCTTC	CASSYSDRVVDGYTF	TRBV6-5	TRBJ1-2	-	TRBD1
TGTGCCAGCAGGACAGGTTTTGAAGCTTTCTTT	CASRTGFEAFF	TRBV6-5	TRBJ1-1	-	-
TGTGCCAGCACCGGACAAGCCAAAGGGACCCAGTACTTC	CASTGQAKGTQYF	TRBV5-6	TRBJ2-5	-	-
TGTGCCAGCAGCCCAGGGGTTCTGGGAGGAAACACCATATATTTT	CASSPGVLGGNTIYF	TRBV7-9	TRBJ1-3	-	-
TGTGCCAGCAGTTACTCGATGGGGGGTGATGGCTACACCTTC	CASSYSMGGDGYTF	TRBV6-5	TRBJ1-2	-	-
TGCGCCAGCAGTCAAAACCAGGCGCTTAATGAAAAACTGTTTTTT	CASSQNQALNEKLFF	TRBV23-1	TRBJ1-4	-	-
TGTGCCATCAGTCCCGGGTCCCGGGGAACCTCCTATGGCTACACCTTC	CAISPGSRGTSYGYTF	TRBV10-3	TRBJ1-2	-	-
TGTGCCAGCAGCACTCGACTAGCGGGAGGGGGGGAGCAGTACTTC	CASSTRLAGGGEQYF	TRBV11-3	TRBJ2-7	-	TRBD2
TGTGCCAGCAGCCCGATGAGCGGAGCTACGGCATTGTATGAGCAGTTCTTC	CASSPMSGATALYEQFF	TRBV5-4	TRBJ2-1	-	-
TGTGCCAGCACAAAACAGGGGTTTAGCTACGAGCAGTACTTC	CASTKQGFSYEQYF	TRBV2	TRBJ2-7	-	TRBD1
TGTGCCAGCAGCGACCGGGACAGGGGTCGCTACACCTTC	CASSDRDRGRYTF	TRBV6-5	TRBJ1-2	-	TRBD1
TGTGCCAGCAGCTTCTCCTCAGCCGGGACAGGGGACTCCTACGAGCAGTACTTC	CASSFSSAGTGDSYEQYF	TRBV7-9	TRBJ2-7	-	TRBD1
TGTGCCAGCAGCGCCCGGGGGGGCAGGGGCTACACCTTC	CASSARGGRGYTF	TRBV6-5	TRBJ1-2	-	-
TGCGCCAGCAGCCAAGACCTGGGACATTCCTACGAGCAGTACTTC	CASSQDLGHSYEQYF	TRBV4-1	TRBJ2-7	-	-
TGTGCCAGCAGCGGGGGGACAGGGCGTTATAATGAAAAACTGTTTTTT	CASSGGTGRYNEKLFF	TRBV5-8	TRBJ1-4	-	TRBD1
TGCGCCAGCAGCCCGGAGGCTCGGGACAGGGGGCGCTGGGACACTGAAGCTTTCTTT	CASSPEARDRGRWDTEAFF	TRBV5-1	TRBJ1-1	-	TRBD1
TGTGCCAGCAGCTTAGTACGGATTTTAGGGGAAACTGAAGCTTTCTTT	CASSLVRILGETEAFF	TRBV7-2	TRBJ1-1	once	-
TGCGCCAGCAGCTTGGAGGGCCAGGGCAATGAGCAGTTCTTC	CASSLEGQGNEQFF	TRBV5-1	TRBJ2-1	-	-
TGTGCCACCCGGGACAGGGGCCGACGGATAGGAGGCTACACCTTC	CATRDRGRRIGGYTF	TRBV7-9	TRBJ1-2	few	TRBD1
TGTGCCAGCAGTTACTCGAGGGTTTACTATGGCTACACCTTC	CASSYSRVYYGYTF	TRBV6-6	TRBJ1-2	few	-
TGTGCCAGCAGCCAATGGGCTAGCGGATACAATGAGCAGTTCTTC	CASSQWASGYNEQFF	TRBV14	TRBJ2-1	-	TRBD2
TGTGCCACCAGCCTGGGACAGGGGAACACTGAAGCTTTCTTT	CATSLGQGNTEAFF	TRBV15	TRBJ1-1	-	TRBD1
TGTGCCAGCAGTTTATCGAGGGCGGTCCTCTCCTATAATTCACCCCTCCACTTT	CASSLSRAVLSYNSPLHF	TRBV27	TRBJ1-6	-	-
TGTGCCAGCAGCTGGGGACAGGGAAACACCGGGGAGCTGTTTTTT	CASSWGQGNTGELFF	TRBV5-5	TRBJ2-2	-	TRBD1
TGCGCCAGCAGCCAAGACCCGGGACTAGCGAGCTACAATGAGCAGTTCTTC	CASSQDPGLASYNEQFF	TRBV4-1	TRBJ2-1	once	TRBD2
TGTGCCAGCAGCTCGAGGGTGGCGAACACTGAAGCTTTCTTT	CASSSRVANTEAFF	TRBV9	TRBJ1-1	-	-
TGTGCCAGTGCGGATCACTCTGGAAACACCATATATTTT	CASADHSGNTIYF	TRBV6-6	TRBJ1-3	-	-
TGCGCCAGCAGCTTGCCCGTGGACAGTATGAACACTGAAGCTTTCTTT	CASSLPVDSMNTEAFF	TRBV5-1	TRBJ1-1	once	-
TGTGCCAGCAGCCTGGGACAGGGTGAAGCCGGGGAGCTGTTTTTT	CASSLGQGEAGELFF	TRBV6-4	TRBJ2-2	few	TRBD1